This T cell receptor beta chain was obtained from a study of T cell responses to AZD1222 COVID-19 vaccine. The V and J ends lost 4 bases and 9 bases, in that order; junction bases with no gene match: 15. The length of the CDR3 is 16 residues. Germline V gives CDR1 MNHNS, CDR2 SASEGT. Produced via immunoSEQ multiplex PCR; TCRdb's table is partial and in-frame only. The sample yields about 170,000 clones, roughly 91% seen once. Sequenced here: peripheral blood, sampled on day 0 of AZD1222 vaccination. The V call is TRBV6-1, the J call TRBJ1-5; the match to TRBD1 covers 7 bases. This clonotype originated in an adult in good health. CDR3 nucleotides: TGTGCCAGCAGTGTTGGGTTAGGACAGGCCGGTTCGCCCCAGCATTTT. This translates into CASSVGLGQAGSPQHF.